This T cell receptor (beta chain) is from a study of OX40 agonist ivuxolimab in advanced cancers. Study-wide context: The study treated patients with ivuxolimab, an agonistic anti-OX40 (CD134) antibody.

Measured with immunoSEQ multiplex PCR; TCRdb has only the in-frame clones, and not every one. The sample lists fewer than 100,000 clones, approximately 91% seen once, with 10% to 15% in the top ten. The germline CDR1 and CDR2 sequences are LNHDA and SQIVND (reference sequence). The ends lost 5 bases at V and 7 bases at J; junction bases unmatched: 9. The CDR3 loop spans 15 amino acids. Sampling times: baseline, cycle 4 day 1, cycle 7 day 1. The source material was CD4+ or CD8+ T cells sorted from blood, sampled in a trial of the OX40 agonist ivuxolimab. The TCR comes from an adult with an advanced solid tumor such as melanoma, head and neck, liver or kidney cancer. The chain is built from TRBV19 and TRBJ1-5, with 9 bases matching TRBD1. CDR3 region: CASSFRTGDQQPQHF. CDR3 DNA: TGTGCCAGTAGTTTCCGGACAGGGGACCAACAGCCCCAGCATTTT.